This record looks at one TCR beta chain sequence and its context. Its antigen is undetermined. Per germline, CDR1 MGHRA and CDR2 YSYEKL. V gave up 1 base and J gave up 4 bases, with 11 bases separating them. CDR3 length: 16 amino acids. The assay was immunoSEQ multiplex PCR, and TCRdb's table has in-frame clones only and misses some. This table holds around 76,000 clones, roughly 84% found once. The cohort excluded patients with autoimmune disease history or systemic immunosuppression. Blood sampling took place at baseline, cycle 4 day 1, and cycle 7 day 1. The sample comes from a study of OX40 agonist ivuxolimab in advanced cancers. Study-wide points: Certain nonresponders likewise exhibited a low normalized T-cell clonal expansion. Both blood CD4+ and CD8+ T cells showed clonal growth by week 6 at 0.1 to 3.0 mg/kg.

This specimen consisted of CD4+ or CD8+ T cells sorted from blood, obtained in a trial of the OX40 agonist ivuxolimab. J is TRBJ2-6 and V is TRBV4-1; a possible D gene is TRBD2 (6 bases). This clonotype was obtained from an adult with an advanced solid tumor such as melanoma, head and neck, liver or kidney cancer. The CDR3 spells CASSQGEVLGANVLTF. In DNA form, the CDR3 reads TGCGCCAGCAGCCAAGGGGAGGTTCTGGGGGCCAACGTCCTGACTTTC.